The 18 T cell receptor beta chains presented below share a single source sample, sequenced in a study of T cell clonality in common variable immunodeficiency. The repertoire was sequenced with immunoSEQ multiplex PCR; TCRdb's copy has only in-frame clones and lacks some. The sample was found to contain approximately 37,000 clones, and every one recurs. Specimen: peripheral blood mononuclear cells. These receptors were obtained from a person aged 18 to 70 in good health.

This clone was detected only a few times. With the read ending 3 residues before the CDR3 end, the germline J gene is used to fill in that end. The chain links TRBV30 to TRBJ1-1; D unclear. Germline V gives CDR1 GTSNPN, CDR2 SVGIG (reference sequence). The CDR3 covers 12 residues. Trimming took 4 bases from V and 1 from J, leaving 7 bases between them. The CDR3 bases that were read are TGTGCCTGGAACGAGGGGAACACTGAA. Encoded protein: CAWNEGNTE. The entire CDR3 is CAWNEGNTEAFF.

This clone was counted ten times or more. Sequencing ends 3 residues short of the CDR3 end; the germline J gene provides the rest. The chain carries TRBV7-9 and TRBJ2-2; D is undetermined. This CDR3 region has 12 residues. Trimming removed 8 bases from V and 6 bases from J, with 10 bases in between. Germline CDR1 reads SEHNR; CDR2 reads FQNEAQ (reference sequence). The CDR3 is CASAFEAGELFF. The CDR3 bases that were read are TGTGCCAGCGCCTTCGAGGCCGGGGAG.

This clone was recorded at least ten times. Read data end 3 residues before the CDR3 end; the end is taken from the germline J gene. The rearrangement uses TRBV5-1 and TRBJ2-5; 8 bases match TRBD2. This CDR3 has 17 amino acids. With V trimmed by 0 bases and J by 1 base, 8 bases remained unmatched. Germline CDR1 is SGHRS and CDR2 is YFSETQ. CDR3 DNA (partial): TGCGCCAGCAGCTTGGTTTTGGCTAGCGGGTTCCAAGAGACC. It codes for CASSLVLASGFQET. The complete CDR3 protein is CASSLVLASGFQETQYF.

This clone appeared many times. The read terminates 3 residues before the CDR3 end, so the remaining end is supplied by the germline J gene. This chain uses TRBV19 with TRBJ2-1; 9 bases are a match to TRBD1. V trimming: 7 bases; J trimming: 2 bases; junction bases outside the gene matches: 6. The CDR3 is made up of 15 amino acids. Germline V gene lookup returns CDR1 LNHDA and CDR2 SQIVND (reference sequence). The part of the CDR3 DNA that was read is TGTGCCAGTACCGACAGGGGGTGGGCCTACAATGAG. Protein sequence: CASTDRGWAYNE. The entire CDR3 protein reads CASTDRGWAYNEQFF.

This clone was counted at least ten times. Read sequence stops 3 residues before the CDR3 end, and the germline J gene provides the missing end. The chain couples TRBV30 to TRBJ2-5; no firm D call. Germline CDR1 GTSNPN, CDR2 SVGIG (reference sequence). This CDR3 contains 15 residues. V lost 1 base to trimming and J lost 5 bases, with 17 bases between them. Partial CDR3 DNA: TGTGCCTGGAGTGCCCCCTCGGGTAGCTCTGAGACC. Residues: CAWSAPSGSSET. The whole CDR3 is CAWSAPSGSSETQYF.

This clone showed up just a few times. The read ends 3 residues early relative to the CDR3; the germline J gene fills the gap. V is TRBV19 and J is TRBJ1-3; D gene uncertain. CDR3 length: 14 residues. CDR1 and CDR2 (germline): LNHDA, SQIVND (reference sequence). Trimming removed 3 bases at V and 4 bases at J, with 10 bases between. CDR3 loop: CASSISVVGNTIYF. CDR3 DNA (partial): TGTGCCAGTAGTATTTCGGTCGTCGGAAACACC. Drawing the rest from reference TRBV19 and TRBJ1-3, the complete variable domain is DGGITQSPKYLFRKEGQNVTLSCEQNLNHDAMYWYRQDPGQGLRLIYYSQIVNDFQKGDIAEGYSVSREKKESFPLTVTSAQKNPTAFYLCASSISVVGNTIYFGEGSWLTVV.

With respect to this clone: The read terminates 3 residues before the CDR3 end, so the remaining end is supplied by the germline J gene. The J gene is TRBJ1-2, the V gene TRBV29-1, with D possibly matching TRBD1 (6 bases). Germline V gene lookup returns CDR1 SQVTM and CDR2 ANQGSEA. The CDR3 length is 11 residues. CDR3 sequence: CSEGQPGGYTF. The DNA read from the CDR3 is TGCAGCGAAGGACAGCCGGGGGGC.

This clone has at least ten counts. The observed sequence ends 3 residues before the CDR3 terminus, with the missing tail filled in from the germline J gene. This chain joins TRBV5-1 and TRBJ2-5, with 10 bases aligning to TRBD2. This CDR3 has 15 residues. CDR1 and CDR2 from the germline V gene are SGHRS and YFSETQ. V was pared by 0 bases and J by 5 bases, with 4 bases of the junction left unmatched. CDR3 amino acids: CASSLERGGGETQYF. Partial CDR3 DNA: TGCGCCAGCAGCTTGGAGCGGGGGGGAGGCGAGACC.

Turning to this clone: The read ends 3 residues early relative to the CDR3; the germline J gene fills the gap. V is TRBV20-1 and J is TRBJ2-3, with D maybe TRBD1 (5 bases). The CDR3 runs 15 residues. CDR1 is DFQATT, CDR2 SNEGSKA, per germline (reference sequence). This CDR3 reads CSARDRRVSNQPQYF. CDR3 DNA (partial): TGCAGTGCTAGAGATCGCAGGGTCAGCAATCAGCCG.

This clone occurred many times. Read sequence stops 3 residues before the CDR3 end, and the germline J gene provides the missing end. V and J are TRBV13 and TRBJ2-7, with D tentatively TRBD2 (6 bases). The germline V gene encodes CDR1 PRHDT and CDR2 FYEKMQ (reference sequence). Trimming pared 4 bases from V and 1 base from J, leaving 20 bases between. This CDR3 comprises 17 residues. The CDR3 bases that were read are TGTGCCAGCAGCTCACTTCATTCCGGGACTTTATCCTACGAG. This translates into CASSSLHSGTLSYE. The whole CDR3 protein is CASSSLHSGTLSYEQYF.

This clone was counted between two and nine times. The CDR3 goes on 3 residues after the read ends, and that part is filled in from the germline J gene. J is TRBJ1-1 and V is TRBV30; 8 bases line up with TRBD1. This CDR3 has 13 amino acids. Germline values: CDR1 GTSNPN, CDR2 SVGIG (reference sequence). The V and J ends lost 8 bases and 0 bases, in that order; junction bases with no gene match: 5. CDR3 sequence reads: CASDRGMNTEAFF. The CDR3 bases that were read are TGTGCCAGCGACAGGGGAATGAACACTGAA.

This clone was recorded many times. Read sequence stops 3 residues before the CDR3 end, and the germline J gene provides the missing end. This chain joins TRBV19 and TRBJ1-5; D remains unclear. Between the trimmed V and J ends, which lost 1 base and 1 base, there was a span of 5 bases. The CDR3 sequence is 14 residues long. Per the germline V gene, CDR1 is LNHDA and CDR2 is SQIVND (reference sequence). Incomplete CDR3 DNA: TGTGCCAGTAGTATAGGGCGGAGCAATCAGCCC. It codes for CASSIGRSNQP. The CDR3 in full is CASSIGRSNQPQHF.

Regarding this clone: The sequence runs out 3 residues before the end of the CDR3; the remainder is reconstructed from the germline J gene. The chain links TRBV2 to TRBJ1-2, with D tentatively TRBD1 (6 bases). The CDR3 spans 15 residues. Per germline, CDR1 SNHLY and CDR2 FYNNEI. V lost 2 bases, J lost 5 bases, and 15 bases lay in between. CDR3 sequence reads: CASSENSGHPYGYTF. The sequenced CDR3 bases are TGTGCCAGCAGTGAAAATTCGGGACACCCATATGGC.

This clone was detected ten times or more. The sequenced fragment ends 3 residues before the CDR3 boundary, so the rest is inferred from the germline J gene. The chain recombines TRBV5-1 with TRBJ2-3; D is undetermined. There are 14 residues in the CDR3. Germline V gene lookup returns CDR1 SGHRS and CDR2 YFSETQ. Trimming removed 4 bases from V and 2 bases from J, with 11 bases in between. The DNA read from the CDR3 is TGCGCCAGCAGCCTATCGAGATACACAGATACG. Translating it yields CASSLSRYTDT. In full, the CDR3 reads CASSLSRYTDTQYF. Drawing the rest from reference TRBV5-1 and TRBJ2-3, the complete variable domain is KAGVTQTPRYLIKTRGQQVTLSCSPISGHRSVSWYQQTPGQGLQFLFEYFSETQRNKGNFPGRFSGRQFSNSRSEMNVSTLELGDSALYLCASSLSRYTDTQYFGPGTRLTVL.

At least ten counts were recorded for this clone. Sequencing ends 3 residues short of the CDR3 end; the germline J gene provides the rest. This sequence joins TRBV6-1 and TRBJ1-4; D perhaps matches TRBD1 (5 bases). In germline, CDR1 is MNHNS, CDR2 SASEGT. The CDR3 has 15 amino acids. V was cut by 3 bases and J by 6 bases, with 14 bases left in between. Partial CDR3 DNA: TGTGCCAGCAGTGATTCCGTGCAGGGAGATGAAAAA. Its protein is CASSDSVQGDEK. The whole CDR3 protein reads CASSDSVQGDEKLFF.

Ten or more counts support this clone. The read terminates 3 residues ahead of where the CDR3 ends, so the germline J gene completes it. This chain connects TRBV19 to TRBJ1-5; a possible D gene is TRBD1 (5 bases). V lost 8 bases, J lost 2 bases, and 13 bases lay in between. Looked up from germline, CDR1 is LNHDA and CDR2 is SQIVND (reference sequence). The CDR3 covers 14 residues. The covered CDR3 bases are TGTGCCAGTTTGACCGGGGGGGGCAATCAGCCC. Its protein is CASLTGGGNQP. The entire CDR3 protein reads CASLTGGGNQPQHF.

This clone occurred many times. CDR3: CASGQGTYEQYF. The covered CDR3 bases are TGTGCCAGCGGACAGGGAACCTACGAG. This rearrangement joins TRBV12-3 or TRBV12-4 to TRBJ2-7, with 8 bases identical to TRBD1. The DNA ends 3 residues before the CDR3 does, and the rest of the CDR3 is filled in from the germline J gene. After removal of 8 bases from V and 2 bases from J, the junction contained 2 bases not matched to a gene. CDR3 size: 12 residues.

This clone has a handful of counts. The read ends 3 residues shy of where the CDR3 ends; the end is completed using the germline J gene. V usage is TRBV10-3 and J usage is TRBJ2-1; 8 bases map to TRBD2. The CDR3 runs 14 residues. In germline, CDR1 is ENHRY, CDR2 SYGVKD. The V and J ends lost 9 bases and 4 bases, in that order; junction bases with no gene match: 8. CDR3 protein: CAMSFSGVYNEQFF. CDR3 DNA, as far as it was read: TGTGCCATGTCTTTTAGCGGGGTTTACAATGAG.